This TCR beta chain is from a study of identical twins. Germline CDR1 is MDHEN and CDR2 is SYDVKM. The V and J ends lost 5 bases and 1 base, in that order; junction bases with no gene match: 7. The CDR3 is 16 amino acids. Via MiXCR, TCRdb re-called the 5' RACE reads, giving one row per CDR3 protein. The table includes a few hundred thousand distinct CDR3 sequences, over 8.5% detected once. Broader study findings: Low generation-probability sequences were in excess among twin-shared out-of-frame alpha sequences.

This clonotype was detected many times. As yet, its antigen is unknown. The same sample was also used in a study of yellow fever vaccine responses in identical twins.

The rearrangement joins TRBV28 to TRBJ2-1, with TRBD2 identical over 8 bases. This clonotype was sampled from a woman between 18 and 30 years old in good health. Sequencing input: PBMCs. The CDR3, as DNA: TGTGCCAGCAGTGGAGCGGGAGAGGGTTCCTACAATGAGCAGTTCTTC. Protein product: CASSGAGEGSYNEQFF.